Described below is a single T cell receptor (beta chain) sequence and its context. Antigen specificity is unknown. These data are taken from a study of OX40 agonist ivuxolimab in advanced cancers. Study at large: Of mixed ages from about 23 to 85 and averaging approximately 60 years, the group was 65% to 85% male.

Losses at the gene ends were 10 bases for V and 3 bases for J; bases not matched to a gene: 14. CDR1 is MDHEN, CDR2 SYDVKM, per germline. The CDR3 spans 16 residues. Sequencing used immunoSEQ multiplex PCR; TCRdb keeps in-frame clones, though not all of them. The table has under 55,000 clones, roughly 80% seen once. Study-wide findings and caveats: Low clonal expansion, among the lowest seen, marked partial responders at 0.1-3.0 mg/kg.

The V and J genes are TRBV28 and TRBJ2-5; TRBD2 matches at 10 bases. The specimen comprised CD4+ or CD8+ T cells sorted from blood, sampled in a trial of the OX40 agonist ivuxolimab. The TCR was taken from an adult with an advanced solid tumor such as melanoma, head and neck, liver or kidney cancer. The DNA for the CDR3 is TGTGCCACCAGGTTTAGGAGACTAGCGGGTAAAGAGACCCAGTACTTC. This sequence encodes CATRFRRLAGKETQYF.